The 25 T cell receptor beta chains listed next were all sequenced from one sample in a study of STAT5B mutations in CD4+ large granular lymphocyte leukemia. Clones were read by immunoSEQ multiplex PCR, and TCRdb kept only the in-frame ones, dropping some. The sample shows 25,000 to 35,000 clones, approximately 74% of them seen only once. What was sequenced was CD4+ T cells from blood buffy coats. Receptors originate from a human donor in good health.

This chain uses TRBV30 with TRBJ2-7; no clear D. CDR3 length: 11 amino acids. Germline loops: CDR1 GTSNPN, CDR2 SVGIG (reference sequence). The DNA for the CDR3 is TGTGCGTGGGCGGTACGCTACGAGCAGTACTTC. This translates into CAWAVRYEQYF.

The chain links TRBV19 to TRBJ1-5, with D hard to call. Trimming removed 6 bases at V and 3 bases at J, with 15 bases between. The CDR3 loop spans 15 amino acids. Germline CDR1 is LNHDA and CDR2 is SQIVND (reference sequence). CDR3 DNA sequence: TGTGCCAGTAGCCCCCCGTTAGGTCACAATCAGCCCCAGCATTTT. Amino acids: CASSPPLGHNQPQHF.

V gene TRBV25-1 combines with J gene TRBJ2-5, with 8 positions matching TRBD1. This CDR3 region has 13 residues. Germline V gives CDR1 MGHDK, CDR2 SYGVNS. Trimming at V came to 8 bases and at J to 2 bases, leaving 4 bases not matched to a gene. The CDR3 coding sequence is TGTGCCAGCGGGAGGACAGGGCAAGAGACCCAGTACTTC. Encoded protein: CASGRTGQETQYF.

V is TRBV19 and J is TRBJ2-2, with 7 bases aligning to TRBD2. V shed 3 bases, J shed 4 bases, and the junction held 2 bases outside the gene matches. Germline V gene sequence: CDR1 LNHDA, CDR2 SQIVND (reference sequence). This CDR3 region has 14 residues. CDR3 sequence: CASSIGLGTGELFF. For the CDR3, the DNA is TGTGCCAGTAGTATCGGACTAGGCACCGGGGAGCTGTTTTTT.

This chain uses TRBV2 with TRBJ2-1, with TRBD2 matching over 15 bases. The CDR3 runs to 16 residues. Germline values: CDR1 SNHLY, CDR2 FYNNEI. The ends lost 7 bases at V and 7 bases at J; junction bases unmatched: 8. The CDR3 DNA follows: TGTGCCAGCAACCCGGGACTAGCGGGAGGAAAGAATGAGCAGTTCTTC. It specifies CASNPGLAGGKNEQFF.

The CDR3: CASSLNSEGNTIYF. CDR3 coding DNA: TGTGCCAGCAGCTTGAATTCGGAGGGAAACACCATATATTTT. The chain combines TRBV7-9 with TRBJ1-3; unclear D gene. The CDR3 contains 14 residues. Germline lookup yields CDR1 SEHNR and CDR2 FQNEAQ (reference sequence). V lost 3 bases and J 4 bases, leaving 10 bases between the germline ends.

This chain links TRBV18 with TRBJ1-6; D ambiguous. This CDR3 spans 14 amino acids. Trimming left V 2 bases short and J 10 bases short, with 12 bases between. Germline lookup yields CDR1 KGHSH and CDR2 LQKENI. The CDR3 region is CASSPGQSASPLHF. CDR3 in DNA: TGTGCCAGCTCACCAGGCCAGAGCGCGTCACCCCTCCACTTT.

V and J are TRBV11-2 and TRBJ1-1; D unresolved. The CDR3 consists of 13 residues. Deletions cut 3 bases from V and 10 bases from J, with 15 bases between. Germline V gene lookup returns CDR1 SGHAT and CDR2 FQNNGV. The CDR3 DNA follows: TGTGCCAGCAGCTTTGGTGGAGCGGTCCGAGCTTTCTTT. Translating gives CASSFGGAVRAFF. Using reference TRBV11-2 and TRBJ1-1 for the parts outside the CDR3, the full variable domain is EAGVAQSPRYKIIEKRQSVAFWCNPISGHATLYWYQQILGQGPKLLIQFQNNGVVDDSQLPKDRFSAERLKGVDSTLKIQPAKLEDSAVYLCASSFGGAVRAFFGQGTRLTVV.

The DNA for the CDR3 is TGTGCCAGCAGCCAAGAGGCCCGAACAGTCCTTTACACCGGGGAGCTGTTTTTT. Residues: CASSQEARTVLYTGELFF. The J gene is TRBJ2-2, the V gene TRBV4-2; D is unresolved. Trimming pared 0 bases from V and 3 bases from J, leaving 17 bases between. CDR1 and CDR2 from the germline V gene are LGHNA and YNFKEQ. This CDR3 contains 18 residues.

J is TRBJ2-3 and V is TRBV4-3; 14 bases are a match to TRBD2. The CDR3 runs to 16 residues. Losses at the gene ends were 4 bases for V and 4 bases for J; bases not matched to a gene: 4. Germline-derived CDR1 and CDR2 are LGHNA and YSLEER. CDR3 in amino acids: CASSLGTSGSADTQYF. The CDR3 bases are TGCGCCAGCAGCCTTGGGACTAGCGGGAGCGCAGATACGCAGTATTTT.

The chain links TRBV7-2 to TRBJ1-5, with 10 bases lining up with TRBD1. The length of the CDR3 is 16 residues. From germline, CDR1 is SGHTA and CDR2 FQGNSA. The ends lost 1 base at V and 2 bases at J; junction bases unmatched: 2. For the CDR3, the DNA is TGTGCCAGCAGCTTAGTTGGGACAGGGGGCAATCAGCCCCAGCATTTT. This codes for CASSLVGTGGNQPQHF. Drawing the rest from reference TRBV7-2 and TRBJ1-5, the complete variable domain is GAGVSQSPSNKVTEKGKDVELRCDPISGHTALYWYRQSLGQGLEFLIYFQGNSAPDKSGLPSDRFSAERTGGSVSTLTIQRTQQEDSAVYLCASSLVGTGGNQPQHFGDGTRLSIL.

This chain connects TRBV11-2 to TRBJ2-4, with TRBD1 as a possible D gene (5 bases). V lost 3 bases and J 7 bases, leaving 13 bases between the germline ends. The CDR3 is 14 amino acids. The germline V gene has CDR1 SGHAT and CDR2 FQNNGV. CDR3: CASSFERGSNIQYF. DNA for the CDR3: TGTGCCAGCAGCTTCGAAAGGGGAAGCAACATTCAGTACTTC.

The gene calls are TRBV25-1 and TRBJ2-7, with D hard to call. The germline gives CDR1 MGHDK, CDR2 SYGVNS. This CDR3 comprises 14 residues. Deletions cut 8 bases from V and 6 bases from J, with 20 bases between. CDR3 protein: CASRGGVAYGEQYF. Written as DNA, the CDR3 is TGTGCCAGCCGCGGTGGGGTCGCTTACGGCGAGCAGTACTTC.

V is TRBV11-3 and J is TRBJ2-3, with 11 bases aligning to TRBD2. Trimming took 4 bases from V and 0 from J; bases not matched to a gene: 3. Germline-derived CDR1 and CDR2 are SGHNT and YENEEA. The CDR3 length is 16 residues. The CDR3 nucleotides are TGTGCCAGCAGCTCATGGACTAGCGGGAGCACAGATACGCAGTATTTT. Amino acid sequence: CASSSWTSGSTDTQYF.

The J gene is TRBJ1-2, the V gene TRBV18; 7 bases map to TRBD1. This CDR3 has 14 residues. Trimming at V came to 4 bases and at J to 8 bases, leaving 10 bases not matched to a gene. CDR1 and CDR2 from the germline V gene are KGHSH and LQKENI. This CDR3 reads CASSLGDSSSGYTF. For the CDR3, the DNA is TGTGCCAGCTCACTAGGGGACAGCAGCAGCGGCTACACCTTC.

CDR3 sequence (DNA): TGTGCCATCAGTGAGGAGACAGGCTGGAGGGAAAAACTGTTTTTT. Protein: CAISEETGWREKLFF. The chain uses TRBV10-3 and TRBJ1-4, with D perhaps matching TRBD1 (6 bases). The CDR3 has 15 amino acids. Trimming left V 2 bases short and J 8 bases short, with 15 bases between. Germline loops: CDR1 ENHRY, CDR2 SYGVKD.

This chain uses TRBV19 with TRBJ2-3; D might be TRBD2 (5 bases). The CDR3 contains 15 residues. Trimming took off 5 bases at V and 3 bases at J, with 15 bases between the two ends. Germline CDR1 reads LNHDA; CDR2 reads SQIVND (reference sequence). CDR3 region: CASSLGLIETDTQYF. Here the CDR3 DNA reads TGTGCCAGTAGTCTCGGACTTATCGAGACAGATACGCAGTATTTT. Supplemented by reference TRBV19 and TRBJ2-3, the full variable domain reads DGGITQSPKYLFRKEGQNVTLSCEQNLNHDAMYWYRQDPGQGLRLIYYSQIVNDFQKGDIAEGYSVSREKKESFPLTVTSAQKNPTAFYLCASSLGLIETDTQYFGPGTRLTVL.

The rearrangement joins TRBV5-4 to TRBJ1-2; the D is unclear. In germline, CDR1 is SGHNT, CDR2 YYREEE (reference sequence). Deletions cut 4 bases from V and 2 bases from J, with 6 bases between. The CDR3 spans 12 residues. The DNA for the CDR3 is TGTGCCAGCAGCGGACGGAACTATGGCTACACCTTC. Its protein is CASSGRNYGYTF.

The gene calls are TRBV7-2 and TRBJ2-7; 9 bases align to TRBD1. V shed 1 base and J 4 bases; nucleotides not matched to a gene: 5. This CDR3 is built from 15 residues. Germline CDR1 reads SGHTA; CDR2 reads FQGNSA. CDR3 region: CASSLGGTGSYEQYF. The CDR3, as DNA: TGTGCCAGCAGCTTAGGGGGGACAGGGAGTTACGAGCAGTACTTC.

This clone was picked up one time. This chain links TRBV14 with TRBJ2-7; D unclear. From germline, CDR1 is SGHDN and CDR2 FVKESK. The CDR3 contains 17 residues. The germline V and J ends were trimmed by 1 base and 0 bases, with 16 bases remaining between them. CDR3: CASSQALQTPSSYEQYF. The CDR3 nucleotides read TGTGCCAGCAGCCAAGCCTTGCAGACACCCAGCTCCTACGAGCAGTACTTC.

The chain combines TRBV11-3 with TRBJ1-1, with a possible D match to TRBD1 (6 bases). The CDR3 sequence is 13 residues long. Germline V gene lookup returns CDR1 SGHNT and CDR2 YENEEA. With 4 bases removed from V and 1 base from J, the gap between germline ends came to 7 bases. CDR3 in DNA: TGTGCCAGCAGCTCGGACAGGAACACTGAAGCTTTCTTT. This gives the protein CASSSDRNTEAFF.

This clone has just a few counts. The rearrangement uses TRBV9 and TRBJ1-1; D call uncertain. The length of the CDR3 is 13 residues. Per germline, CDR1 SGDLS and CDR2 YYNGEE. Trimming left V 0 bases short and J 4 bases short, with 7 bases between. CDR3 region: CASSVDFGTEAFF. The CDR3 DNA follows: TGTGCCAGCAGCGTAGATTTCGGCACTGAAGCTTTCTTT.

This clone was seen only a few times. The chain recombines TRBV30 with TRBJ1-5; weak D call: TRBD1 (5 bases). There are 13 residues in the CDR3. Trimming pared 7 bases from V and 5 bases from J, leaving 15 bases between. CDR1 and CDR2 (germline): GTSNPN, SVGIG (reference sequence). The CDR3 region has the DNA TGTGCCTTCGCCGGGGGTAAGGATCAGCCCCAGCATTTT. As protein: CAFAGGKDQPQHF.

V is TRBV4-1 and J is TRBJ1-4, with a possible D match to TRBD1 (5 bases). The CDR3 runs to 17 residues. Trimming removed 0 bases from V and 6 bases from J, with 17 bases in between. Germline CDR1 is MGHRA and CDR2 is YSYEKL. CDR3 residues: CASSQDPPGGGDEKLFF. Written as DNA, the CDR3 is TGCGCCAGCAGCCAAGACCCGCCGGGGGGGGGTGATGAAAAACTGTTTTTT.

In its sample, this clone was seen a few times. This chain links TRBV5-1 with TRBJ1-2, with D uncertain. V shed 0 bases and J shed 4 bases, with 10 bases lying between them. This CDR3 has 14 amino acids. The germline V gene has CDR1 SGHRS and CDR2 YFSETQ. The CDR3 sequence: CASSLEGSGYGYTF. The CDR3 nucleotides read TGCGCCAGCAGCTTGGAAGGGTCGGGCTATGGCTACACCTTC.